The subject of this entry is one T cell receptor beta chain. The J segment lost 0 bases and the V segment lost 11 bases, leaving 5 bases of the junction unmatched. The CDR3 contains 14 residues. In germline, CDR1 is MNHEY, CDR2 SVGAGI. Profiling relied on immunoSEQ multiplex PCR, and the TCRdb table lists in-frame clones only, not all of them. The data contain about 190,000 clones, 85% to 90% of them singletons. The record originates from a study of T cell responses to AZD1222 COVID-19 vaccine. This chain links TRBV6-5 with TRBJ1-3, with 9 bases aligning to TRBD1. This clonotype originated in an adult in good health. The sequencing used peripheral blood, collected on day 0 of AZD1222 vaccination. The CDR3 spells CAGGTGHSGNTIYF. The CDR3 DNA reads TGTGCCGGCGGGACAGGGCACTCTGGAAACACCATATATTTT.